Presented here are 8 T cell receptor beta chains from one specimen sequenced in a study of shared clonotypes between healthy human individuals. TCRdb keeps only in-frame clones here, not all; method: immunoSEQ multiplex PCR. The sample shows 2,100,000 or so clones, roughly 95% of them seen only once. Sequences were obtained from naive CD4+ T cells sorted from blood. Described subset: CD45RA+ positively selected. The origin of the receptors is a man aged 18 to 30 in good health.

The J gene is TRBJ2-7, the V gene TRBV21-1; the table's D call, TRBD2, has no DNA check behind it. TRBV21-1 is recorded as a pseudogene. The CDR3 is made up of 18 amino acids. Here the CDR3 DNA reads TGTGCCAGCAGCAAAGGAGCACGGACTAGCGGGCCGACCTACGAGCAGTACTTC. As protein: CASSKGARTSGPTYEQYF.

The gene calls are TRBV6-1 and TRBJ2-2, with a tentative D call TRBD2 (5 bases). Deletions cut 7 bases from V and 1 base from J, with 13 bases between. The CDR3 length is 15 residues. CDR1 MNHNS and CDR2 SASEGT come from the germline V gene. The CDR3 bases are TGTGCCAGCACCGGGGTCACGGGGAACACCGGGGAGCTGTTTTTT. Translated: CASTGVTGNTGELFF.

CDR3 sequence (DNA): TGTGCCAGCAGTCTAGCCCAGGTCCGCGAGCAGTACTTC. Protein: CASSLAQVREQYF. J is TRBJ2-7 and V is TRBV28, with D maybe TRBD2 (5 bases). The CDR3 has 13 residues. The germline V gene encodes CDR1 MDHEN and CDR2 SYDVKM. The V gene lost 5 bases and the J gene lost 6 bases, with 14 bases spanning the gap.

This chain links TRBV5-6 with TRBJ1-1; possible D gene TRBD1, 5 bases. CDR3 length equals 15 residues. Trimming removed 4 bases from V and 3 bases from J, with 16 bases in between. The germline CDR1 and CDR2 sequences are SGHDT and YYEEEE. The CDR3 sequence is CASSGPVDIYTEAFF. CDR3 in DNA: TGTGCCAGCAGCGGCCCAGTGGACATCTACACTGAAGCTTTCTTT.

V and J are TRBV11-2 and TRBJ2-5; possibly TRBD1 or TRBD2 for D (6 bases each). CDR1 is SGHAT, CDR2 FQNNGV, per germline. The CDR3 totals 15 residues. V was clipped by 0 bases and J by 3 bases, with 11 bases between them. The chain's CDR3 is CASSLDGGGKETQYF. CDR3 DNA sequence: TGTGCCAGCAGCTTAGATGGGGGCGGGAAAGAGACCCAGTACTTC.

The CDR3 sequence: CASSYTTGGNTEAFF. The CDR3 coding sequence is TGTGCCAGCAGTTACACGACAGGGGGGAACACTGAAGCTTTCTTT. The J gene is TRBJ1-1, the V gene TRBV6-6; 9 nucleotides align to TRBD1. This CDR3 is 15 amino acids long. Germline V lookup: CDR1 MNHNY, CDR2 SVGAGI (reference sequence). The V gene end was trimmed by 2 bases and the J gene end by 1 base; junction bases not matched to a gene: 2.

The gene calls are TRBV5-1 and TRBJ2-7, with a weak D call TRBD1 (6 bases). The V and J ends lost 0 bases and 4 bases respectively, with 11 bases between them. Germline V gives CDR1 SGHRS, CDR2 YFSETQ. The CDR3 consists of 14 residues. The DNA for the CDR3 is TGCGCCAGCAGCTTGGGGGACATCGCGTACGAGCAGTACTTC. It specifies CASSLGDIAYEQYF.

V is TRBV10-1 and J is TRBJ2-2, with TRBD1 as a possible D gene (6 bases). This CDR3 contains 14 residues. V gave up 4 bases and J gave up 4 bases, with 10 bases separating them. The germline gives CDR1 WNHNN, CDR2 SYGVQD (reference sequence). The DNA for the CDR3 is TGCGCCAGCAGTGTAGGGACACCCACCGGGGAGCTGTTTTTT. Translated, it gives CASSVGTPTGELFF.